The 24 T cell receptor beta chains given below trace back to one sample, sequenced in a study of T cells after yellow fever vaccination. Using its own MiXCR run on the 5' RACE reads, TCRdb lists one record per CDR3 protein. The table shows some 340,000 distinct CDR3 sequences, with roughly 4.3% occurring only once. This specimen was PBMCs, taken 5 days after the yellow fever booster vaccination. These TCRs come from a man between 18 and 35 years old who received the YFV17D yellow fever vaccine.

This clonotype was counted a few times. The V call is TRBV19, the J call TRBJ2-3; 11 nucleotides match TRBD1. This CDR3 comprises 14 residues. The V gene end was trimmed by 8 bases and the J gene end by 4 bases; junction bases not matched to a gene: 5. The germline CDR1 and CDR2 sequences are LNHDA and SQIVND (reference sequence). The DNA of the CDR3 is TGTGCCAGTGAAGGACAGGGGGCAGCAGATACGCAGTATTTT. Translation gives CASEGQGAADTQYF.

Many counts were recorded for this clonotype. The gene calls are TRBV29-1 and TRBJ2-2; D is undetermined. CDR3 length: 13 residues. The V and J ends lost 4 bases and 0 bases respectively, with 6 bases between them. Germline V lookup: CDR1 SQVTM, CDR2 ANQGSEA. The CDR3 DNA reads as TGCAGCGTTGCTTTTCCGAACACCGGGGAGCTGTTTTTT. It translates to CSVAFPNTGELFF.

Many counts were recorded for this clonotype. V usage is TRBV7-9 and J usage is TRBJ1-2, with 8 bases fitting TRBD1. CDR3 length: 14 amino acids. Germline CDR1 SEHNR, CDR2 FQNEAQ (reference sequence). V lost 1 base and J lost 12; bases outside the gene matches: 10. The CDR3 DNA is TGTGCCAGCAGCTTAGAGATCCCAGGGACAGGTCACACCTTC. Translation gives CASSLEIPGTGHTF.

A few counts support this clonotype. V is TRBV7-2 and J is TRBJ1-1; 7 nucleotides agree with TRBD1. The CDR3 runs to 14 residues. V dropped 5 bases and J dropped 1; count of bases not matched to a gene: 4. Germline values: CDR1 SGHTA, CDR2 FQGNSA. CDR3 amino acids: CASSAHRGNTEAFF. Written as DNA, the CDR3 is TGTGCCAGCAGCGCCCACAGGGGGAACACTGAAGCTTTCTTT. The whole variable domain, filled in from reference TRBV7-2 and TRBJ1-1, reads GAGVSQSPSNKVTEKGKDVELRCDPISGHTALYWYRQSLGQGLEFLIYFQGNSAPDKSGLPSDRFSAERTGGSVSTLTIQRTQQEDSAVYLCASSAHRGNTEAFFGQGTRLTVV.

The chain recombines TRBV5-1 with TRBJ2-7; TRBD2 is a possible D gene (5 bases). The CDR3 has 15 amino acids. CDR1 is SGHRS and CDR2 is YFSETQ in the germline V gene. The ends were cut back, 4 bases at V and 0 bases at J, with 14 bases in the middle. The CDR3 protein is CASSPGIGSSYEQYF. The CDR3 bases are TGCGCCAGCAGCCCGGGGATTGGGAGCTCCTACGAGCAGTACTTC.

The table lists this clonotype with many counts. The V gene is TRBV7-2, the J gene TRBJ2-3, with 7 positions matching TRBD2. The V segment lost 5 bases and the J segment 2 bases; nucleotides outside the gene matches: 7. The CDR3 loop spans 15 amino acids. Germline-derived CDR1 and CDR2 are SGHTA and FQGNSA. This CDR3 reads CASSRVAGDTDTQYF. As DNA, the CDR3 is TGTGCCAGCAGCCGAGTCGCGGGGGACACAGATACGCAGTATTTT.

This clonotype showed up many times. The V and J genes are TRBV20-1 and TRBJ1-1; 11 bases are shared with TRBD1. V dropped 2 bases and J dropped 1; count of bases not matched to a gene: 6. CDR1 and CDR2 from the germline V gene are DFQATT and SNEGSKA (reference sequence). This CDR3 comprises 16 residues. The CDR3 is CSARPWDRGSNTEAFF. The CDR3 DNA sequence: TGCAGTGCTAGACCCTGGGACAGGGGGTCGAACACTGAAGCTTTCTTT.

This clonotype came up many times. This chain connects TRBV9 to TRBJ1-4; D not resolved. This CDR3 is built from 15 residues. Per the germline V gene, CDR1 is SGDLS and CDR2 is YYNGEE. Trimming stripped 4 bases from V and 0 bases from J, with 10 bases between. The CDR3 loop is CASSSRTATNEKLFF. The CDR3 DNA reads TGTGCCAGCAGCTCCCGGACGGCAACTAATGAAAAACTGTTTTTT.

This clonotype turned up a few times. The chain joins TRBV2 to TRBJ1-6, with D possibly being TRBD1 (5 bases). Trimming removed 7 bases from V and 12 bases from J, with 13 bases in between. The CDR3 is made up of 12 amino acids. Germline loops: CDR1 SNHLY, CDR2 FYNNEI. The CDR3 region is CASNAPGRPLHF. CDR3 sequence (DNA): TGTGCCAGCAACGCACCGGGACGACCCCTCCACTTT.

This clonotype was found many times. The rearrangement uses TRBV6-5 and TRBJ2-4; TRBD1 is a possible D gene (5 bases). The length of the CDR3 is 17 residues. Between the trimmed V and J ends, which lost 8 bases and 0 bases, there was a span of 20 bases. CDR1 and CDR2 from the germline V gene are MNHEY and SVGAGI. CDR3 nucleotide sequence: TGTGCCAGCTCTTCCCGTGGGGCGCAGGGAGCCAAAAACATTCAGTACTTC. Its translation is CASSSRGAQGAKNIQYF.

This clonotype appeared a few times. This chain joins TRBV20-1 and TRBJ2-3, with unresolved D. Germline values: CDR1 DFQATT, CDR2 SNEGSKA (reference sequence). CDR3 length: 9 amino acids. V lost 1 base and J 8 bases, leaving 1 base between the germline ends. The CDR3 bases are TGCAGTGCTAGAGTTACGCAGTATTTT. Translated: CSARVTQYF.

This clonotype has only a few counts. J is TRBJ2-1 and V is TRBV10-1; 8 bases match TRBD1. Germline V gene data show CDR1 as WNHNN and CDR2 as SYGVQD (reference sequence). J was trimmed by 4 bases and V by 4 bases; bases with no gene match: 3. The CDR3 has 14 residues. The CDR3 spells CASSVDRGYNEQFF. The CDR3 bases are TGCGCCAGCAGTGTCGACAGGGGATACAATGAGCAGTTCTTC.

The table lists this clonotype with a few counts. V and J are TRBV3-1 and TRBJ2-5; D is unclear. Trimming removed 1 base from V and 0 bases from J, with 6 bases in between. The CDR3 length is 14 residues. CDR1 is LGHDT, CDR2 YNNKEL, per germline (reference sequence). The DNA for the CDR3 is TGTGCCAGCAGCCAAGGGCCGTACCAAGAGACCCAGTACTTC. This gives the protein CASSQGPYQETQYF.

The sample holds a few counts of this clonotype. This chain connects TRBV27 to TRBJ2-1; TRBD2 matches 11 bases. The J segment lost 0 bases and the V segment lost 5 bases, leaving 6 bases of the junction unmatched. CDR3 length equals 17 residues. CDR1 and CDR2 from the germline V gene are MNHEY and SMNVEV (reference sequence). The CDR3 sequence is CASSPLAGDPSYNEQFF. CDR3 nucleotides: TGTGCCAGCAGTCCACTAGCGGGGGATCCCTCCTACAATGAGCAGTTCTTC.

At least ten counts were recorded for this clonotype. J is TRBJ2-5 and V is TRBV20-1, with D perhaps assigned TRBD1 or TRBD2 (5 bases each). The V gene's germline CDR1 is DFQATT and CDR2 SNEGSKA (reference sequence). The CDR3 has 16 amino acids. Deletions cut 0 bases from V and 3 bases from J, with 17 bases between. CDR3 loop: CSARDRDPAKEETQYF. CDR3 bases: TGCAGTGCTAGAGATAGGGACCCGGCTAAGGAAGAGACCCAGTACTTC.

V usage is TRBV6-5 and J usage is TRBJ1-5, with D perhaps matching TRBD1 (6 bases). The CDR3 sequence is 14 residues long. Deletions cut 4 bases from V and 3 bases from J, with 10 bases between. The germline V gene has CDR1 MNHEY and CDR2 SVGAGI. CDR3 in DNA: TGTGCCAGCAGTTTAACAGGGTACAATCAGCCCCAGCATTTT. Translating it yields CASSLTGYNQPQHF.

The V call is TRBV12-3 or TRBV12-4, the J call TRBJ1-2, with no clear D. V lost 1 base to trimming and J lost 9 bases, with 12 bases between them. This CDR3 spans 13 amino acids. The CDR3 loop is CASSLGVPVSYTF. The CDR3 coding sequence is TGTGCCAGCAGTTTAGGGGTGCCGGTGAGCTACACCTTC.

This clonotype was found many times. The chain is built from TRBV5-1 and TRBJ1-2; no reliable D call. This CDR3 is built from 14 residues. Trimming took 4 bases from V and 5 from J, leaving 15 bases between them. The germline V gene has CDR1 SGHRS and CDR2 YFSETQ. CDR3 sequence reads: CASSVGSVSYGYTF. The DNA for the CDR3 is TGCGCCAGCAGCGTTGGGTCTGTCTCATATGGCTACACCTTC.

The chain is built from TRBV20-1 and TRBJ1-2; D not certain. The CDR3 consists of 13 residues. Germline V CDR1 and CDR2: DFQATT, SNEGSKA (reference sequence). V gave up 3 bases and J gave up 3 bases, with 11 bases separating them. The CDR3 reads CSASPTADYGYTF. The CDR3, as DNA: TGCAGTGCTAGCCCCACAGCTGACTATGGCTACACCTTC.

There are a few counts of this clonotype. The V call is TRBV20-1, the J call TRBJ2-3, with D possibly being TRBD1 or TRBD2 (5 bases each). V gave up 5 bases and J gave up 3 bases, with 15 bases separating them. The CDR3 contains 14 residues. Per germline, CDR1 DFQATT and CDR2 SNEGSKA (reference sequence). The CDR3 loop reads CSAGAPGRTDTQYF. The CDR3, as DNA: TGCAGTGCTGGGGCCCCGGGAAGGACAGATACGCAGTATTTT.

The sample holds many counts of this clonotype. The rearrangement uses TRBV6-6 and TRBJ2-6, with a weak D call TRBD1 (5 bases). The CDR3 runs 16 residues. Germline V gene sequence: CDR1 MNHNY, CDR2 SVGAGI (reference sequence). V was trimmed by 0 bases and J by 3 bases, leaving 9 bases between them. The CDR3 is CASSYSAGHGANVLTF. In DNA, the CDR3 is TGTGCCAGCAGTTACTCGGCAGGGCATGGGGCCAACGTCCTGACTTTC.

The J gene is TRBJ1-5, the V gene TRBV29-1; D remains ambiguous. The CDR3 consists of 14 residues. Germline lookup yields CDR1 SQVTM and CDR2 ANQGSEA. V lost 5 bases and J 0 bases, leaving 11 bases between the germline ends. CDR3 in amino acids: CSVQVENSNQPQHF. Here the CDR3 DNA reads TGCAGCGTTCAAGTAGAAAATAGCAATCAGCCCCAGCATTTT.

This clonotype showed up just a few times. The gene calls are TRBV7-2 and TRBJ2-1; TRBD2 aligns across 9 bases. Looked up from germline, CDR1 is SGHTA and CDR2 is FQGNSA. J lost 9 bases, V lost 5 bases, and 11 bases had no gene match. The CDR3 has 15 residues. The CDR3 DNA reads TGTGCCAGCAGCCCCCCGGGCGGGGGGGGGCTTGAGCAGTTCTTC. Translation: CASSPPGGGGLEQFF.

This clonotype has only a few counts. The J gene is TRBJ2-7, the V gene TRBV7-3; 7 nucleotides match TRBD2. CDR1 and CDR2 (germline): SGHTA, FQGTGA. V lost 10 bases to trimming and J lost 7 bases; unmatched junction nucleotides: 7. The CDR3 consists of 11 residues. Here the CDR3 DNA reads TGTGCCATCCCATTCGGGGGGGAGCAGTACGTC. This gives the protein CAIPFGGEQYV.